Shown below are 20 T cell receptor beta chains from a single sample sequenced in a study of early T cells in non-severe SARS-CoV-2 infection. MiXCR, applied by TCRdb to the 5' RACE reads, yields one record per CDR3 protein. In the table there are about 98,000 distinct CDR3 sequences, around 12% of which are singletons. The material sequenced was whole blood. These receptors all stem from an adult who was a healthcare worker with PCR-confirmed SARS-CoV-2 infection or an uninfected control (not recorded which).

This clonotype showed up many times. Here the CDR3 DNA reads TGTGCCAGCAGCTTAGCCCCAGGCAATAACAATGAGCAGTTCTTC. It yields the protein CASSLAPGNNNEQFF. This chain links TRBV11-3 with TRBJ2-1; the D is unclear. V dropped 1 base and J dropped 5 bases, with 12 bases sitting between them. The germline V gene has CDR1 SGHNT and CDR2 YENEEA. The CDR3 loop spans 15 amino acids.

This clonotype has just a few counts. J is TRBJ1-3 and V is TRBV6-6; no reliable D call. Trimming stripped 6 bases from V and 5 bases from J, with 23 bases between. There are 17 residues in the CDR3. Germline V lookup: CDR1 MNHNY, CDR2 SVGAGI (reference sequence). CDR3 residues: CASSRTLTDLERNTIYF. Here the CDR3 DNA reads TGTGCCAGCAGCCGGACCTTGACTGACCTTGAGCGAAACACCATATATTTT.

This clonotype was counted only a few times. This chain links TRBV4-2 with TRBJ2-4; D is unresolved. Trimming left V 1 base short and J 0 bases short, with 7 bases between. This CDR3 has 15 amino acids. Germline V gene data show CDR1 as LGHNA and CDR2 as YNFKEQ. CDR3 protein: CASSQGSLAKNIQYF. DNA of the CDR3: TGTGCCAGCAGCCAAGGGTCTTTAGCCAAAAACATTCAGTACTTC.

A few counts support this clonotype. The chain combines TRBV6-2 or TRBV6-3 with TRBJ2-1; tentative D call: TRBD2 (5 bases). With 2 bases removed from V and 12 bases from J, the gap between germline ends came to 14 bases. This CDR3 region has 13 residues. Germline CDR1 and CDR2: MNHEY and SVGEGT. This chain's CDR3 is CASSYVGGRVQFF. In DNA form, the CDR3 reads TGTGCCAGCAGTTACGTTGGCGGGCGGGTGCAGTTCTTC.

This clonotype was counted at least ten times. The chain uses TRBV12-3 or TRBV12-4 and TRBJ2-4; D is uncertain. The CDR3 is 14 residues long. The V end lost 7 bases, the J end lost 8 bases, and 18 bases lay between the germline ends. The CDR3 here is CASTPGAAGDIQYF. Here the CDR3 DNA reads TGTGCCAGCACCCCGGGCGCGGCCGGAGACATTCAGTACTTC.

This clonotype was seen many times. The chain has TRBV14 and TRBJ2-1, with D uncertain. The ends were cut back, 1 base at V and 6 bases at J, with 13 bases in the middle. CDR1 is SGHDN, CDR2 FVKESK, per germline. This CDR3 is built from 15 residues. CDR3 residues: CASSQVGLDRNEQFF. The CDR3 coding sequence is TGTGCCAGCAGCCAAGTTGGGTTGGACCGCAATGAGCAGTTCTTC. The full variable domain, in which reference TRBV14 and TRBJ2-1 provide the parts outside the CDR3, is EAGVTQFPSHSVIEKGQTVTLRCDPISGHDNLYWYRRVMGKEIKFLLHFVKESKQDESGMPNNRFLAERTGGTYSTLKVQPAELEDSGVYFCASSQVGLDRNEQFFGPGTRLTVL.

This clonotype came up a few times. The chain couples TRBV7-9 to TRBJ2-1; TRBD2 aligns across 10 bases. The CDR3 covers 20 residues. Germline CDR1 is SEHNR and CDR2 is FQNEAQ (reference sequence). V was pared by 2 bases and J by 1 base, with 14 bases of the junction left unmatched. In DNA, the CDR3 is TGTGCCAGCAGCTTATCCCCCCCAATCCCGGGACTAGCGTCCTACAATGAGCAGTTCTTC. Encoded protein: CASSLSPPIPGLASYNEQFF.

The sample holds a few counts of this clonotype. The chain joins TRBV7-9 to TRBJ2-2; 9 positions match TRBD1. This CDR3 comprises 16 residues. Germline V lookup: CDR1 SEHNR, CDR2 FQNEAQ (reference sequence). Germline trimming cut 4 bases from V and 4 bases from J; bases unmatched to any gene: 7. CDR3 bases: TGTGCCAGCAGCTCACCGGGACAGGGCATCACCGGGGAGCTGTTTTTT. Protein: CASSSPGQGITGELFF.

This clonotype was detected many times. The chain uses TRBV27 and TRBJ2-7; 8 bases are a match to TRBD1. V lost 4 bases and J lost 2; bases outside the gene matches: 7. Germline values: CDR1 MNHEY, CDR2 SMNVEV (reference sequence). The CDR3 is 15 amino acids. The CDR3 nucleotides read TGTGCCAGCAGTTCATCAACAGGGGGGACCTACGAGCAGTACTTC. It specifies CASSSSTGGTYEQYF.

This sequence joins TRBV19 and TRBJ2-7; D unresolved. Germline V gives CDR1 LNHDA, CDR2 SQIVND (reference sequence). The germline V and J ends were trimmed by 11 bases and 2 bases, with 13 bases remaining between them. The CDR3 has 12 residues. The CDR3 DNA follows: TGTGCCGGGAACCCCGCACCCTACGAGCAGTACTTC. It specifies CAGNPAPYEQYF.

The V call is TRBV5-1, the J call TRBJ2-5; D not certain. This CDR3 has 13 amino acids. The germline V and J ends were trimmed by 0 bases and 5 bases, with 8 bases remaining between them. Germline V CDR1 and CDR2: SGHRS, YFSETQ. The CDR3, as DNA: TGCGCCAGCAGCTTGGGGCTAGACGAGACCCAGTACTTC. Amino acids: CASSLGLDETQYF.

Turning to this clonotype: With a much larger clone just one base away, this may be a read error. Since no conserved phenylalanine or tryptophan closes the CDR3, a read error is the likely cause. V gene TRBV20-1 combines with J gene TRBJ2-6; tentatively, D is TRBD1 (5 bases). With 1 base removed from V and 0 bases from J, the gap between germline ends came to 13 bases. Per the germline V gene, CDR1 is DFQATT and CDR2 is SNEGSKA (reference sequence). The CDR3 contains 17 residues. CDR3 residues: CSARVSQGLSGANVLTS. In DNA form, the CDR3 reads TGCAGTGCTAGAGTCAGTCAGGGCCTCTCTGGGGCCAACGTCCTGACTTCC.

The genes are TRBV29-1 and TRBJ2-5, with D possibly matching TRBD2 (5 bases). CDR1 SQVTM and CDR2 ANQGSEA come from the germline V gene. CDR3 length equals 14 residues. Trimming shortened V by 7 bases and J by 3 bases, and 18 bases separated the two germline ends. CDR3 in DNA: TGCAGCGGCACGCTTGGGAGCGGCAAAGAGACCCAGTACTTC. It yields the protein CSGTLGSGKETQYF.

In this sample, this clonotype turned up many times. The chain links TRBV20-1 to TRBJ2-5, with D maybe TRBD1 (6 bases). Germline CDR1 and CDR2: DFQATT and SNEGSKA (reference sequence). V shed 2 bases and J shed 1 base, with 8 bases lying between them. The CDR3 loop spans 13 amino acids. The DNA for the CDR3 is TGCAGTGCTAGAAGGACAGCCCAAGAGACCCAGTACTTC. Its protein is CSARRTAQETQYF.

This clonotype was detected ten times or more. The chain is built from TRBV29-1 and TRBJ2-1; TRBD2 aligns across 7 bases. The trim removed 1 base at V and 5 bases at J, leaving 5 bases unmatched. Germline V gene sequence: CDR1 SQVTM, CDR2 ANQGSEA. The CDR3 totals 14 residues. The CDR3 region is CSVEGLAVDNEQFF. CDR3 coding DNA: TGCAGCGTTGAAGGGCTAGCGGTCGACAATGAGCAGTTCTTC.

CDR3 nucleotide sequence: TGTGCCAGCAGCGGAGCGGGGGGTTACAATGAGCAGTTCTTC. This encodes CASSGAGGYNEQFF. This rearrangement joins TRBV9 to TRBJ2-1; 9 bases align to TRBD2. In germline, CDR1 is SGDLS, CDR2 YYNGEE. The CDR3 consists of 14 residues. The ends lost 3 bases at V and 4 bases at J; junction bases unmatched: 2. Drawing the rest from reference TRBV9 and TRBJ2-1, the complete variable domain is DSGVTQTPKHLITATGQRVTLRCSPRSGDLSVYWYQQSLDQGLQFLIQYYNGEERAKGNILERFSAQQFPDLHSELNLSSLELGDSALYFCASSGAGGYNEQFFGPGTRLTVL.

As to this clonotype: Sequence at one end of the junction differs from germline and may be a read error. V and J are TRBV29-1 and TRBJ2-3; possibly TRBD1 for D (8 bases). The CDR3 is made up of 15 amino acids. Germline V gene data show CDR1 as SQVTM and CDR2 as ANQGSEA. For the CDR3, the DNA is TGCAGCGGTGAAACGGGGGGACAGGGCACAGATACGCAGTATTTT. Its protein product is CSGETGGQGTDTQYF.

This sequence joins TRBV9 and TRBJ2-2; the match to TRBD2 covers 7 bases. V was pared by 7 bases and J by 6 bases, with 0 bases of the junction left unmatched. CDR1 is SGDLS and CDR2 is YYNGEE in the germline V gene. The CDR3 has 11 residues. This CDR3 is CASGLAGELFF. DNA for the CDR3: TGTGCCAGCGGACTAGCCGGGGAGCTGTTTTTT.

In DNA, the CDR3 is TGCAGTGCTAGAAAGCCAGGACTTATTGACAAAAACATTCAGTACTTC. It translates to CSARKPGLIDKNIQYF. J is TRBJ2-4 and V is TRBV20-1, with TRBD2 as a possible D gene (5 bases). Germline V CDR1 and CDR2: DFQATT, SNEGSKA (reference sequence). CDR3 length equals 16 residues. The V and J ends lost 2 bases and 3 bases respectively, with 17 bases between them.

The J gene is TRBJ2-7, the V gene TRBV7-9; no clear D gene. This CDR3 contains 12 residues. The germline gives CDR1 SEHNR, CDR2 FQNEAQ (reference sequence). The ends were cut back, 4 bases at V and 7 bases at J, with 11 bases in the middle. The CDR3 spells CASSSFREEQYF. Written as DNA, the CDR3 is TGTGCCAGCAGCTCCTTTAGGGAAGAGCAGTACTTC.